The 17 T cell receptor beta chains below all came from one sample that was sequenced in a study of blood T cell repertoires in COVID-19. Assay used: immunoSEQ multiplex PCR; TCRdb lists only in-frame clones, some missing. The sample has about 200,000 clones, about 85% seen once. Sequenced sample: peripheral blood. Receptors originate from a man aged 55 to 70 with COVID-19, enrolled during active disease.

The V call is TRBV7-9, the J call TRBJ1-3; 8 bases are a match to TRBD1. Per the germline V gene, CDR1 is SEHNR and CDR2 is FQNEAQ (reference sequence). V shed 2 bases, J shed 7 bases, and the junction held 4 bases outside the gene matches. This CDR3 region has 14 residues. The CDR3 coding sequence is TGTGCCAGCAGCTTACCGCAGGGGGCTAACACCATATATTTT. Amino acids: CASSLPQGANTIYF.

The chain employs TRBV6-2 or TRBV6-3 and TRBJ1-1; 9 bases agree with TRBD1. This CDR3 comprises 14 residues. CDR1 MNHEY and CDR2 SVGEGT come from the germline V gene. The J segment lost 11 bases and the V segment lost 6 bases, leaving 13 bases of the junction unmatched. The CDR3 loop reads CASSITGGVEGAFF. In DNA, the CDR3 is TGTGCCAGCAGCATAACAGGGGGCGTCGAGGGCGCTTTCTTT.

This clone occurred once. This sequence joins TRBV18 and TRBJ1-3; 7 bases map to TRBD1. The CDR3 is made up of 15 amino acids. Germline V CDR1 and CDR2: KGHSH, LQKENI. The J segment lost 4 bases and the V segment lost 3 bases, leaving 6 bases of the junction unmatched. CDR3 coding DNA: TGTGCCAGCTCACCGACAGGGACGGGAGGAAACACCATATATTTT. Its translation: CASSPTGTGGNTIYF.

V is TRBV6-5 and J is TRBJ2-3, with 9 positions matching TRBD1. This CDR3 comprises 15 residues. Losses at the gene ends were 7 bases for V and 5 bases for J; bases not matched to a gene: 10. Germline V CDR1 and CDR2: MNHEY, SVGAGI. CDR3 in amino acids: CASTEPGTGKDTQYF. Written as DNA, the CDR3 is TGTGCCAGCACCGAACCCGGGACAGGGAAAGATACGCAGTATTTT.

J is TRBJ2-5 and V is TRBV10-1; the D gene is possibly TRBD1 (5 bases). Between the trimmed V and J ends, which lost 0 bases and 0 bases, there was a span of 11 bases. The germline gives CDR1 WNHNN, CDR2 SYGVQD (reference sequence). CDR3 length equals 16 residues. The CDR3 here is CASSESVPRDQETQYF. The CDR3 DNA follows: TGCGCCAGCAGTGAGTCGGTCCCCAGGGACCAAGAGACCCAGTACTTC.

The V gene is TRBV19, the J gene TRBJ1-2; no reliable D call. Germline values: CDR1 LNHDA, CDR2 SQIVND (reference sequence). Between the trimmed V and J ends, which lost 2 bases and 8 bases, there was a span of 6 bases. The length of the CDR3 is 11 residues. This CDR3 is CASSITFGYTF. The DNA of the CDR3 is TGTGCCAGTAGTATAACATTCGGCTACACCTTC. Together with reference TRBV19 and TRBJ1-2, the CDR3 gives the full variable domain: DGGITQSPKYLFRKEGQNVTLSCEQNLNHDAMYWYRQDPGQGLRLIYYSQIVNDFQKGDIAEGYSVSREKKESFPLTVTSAQKNPTAFYLCASSITFGYTFGSGTRLTVV.

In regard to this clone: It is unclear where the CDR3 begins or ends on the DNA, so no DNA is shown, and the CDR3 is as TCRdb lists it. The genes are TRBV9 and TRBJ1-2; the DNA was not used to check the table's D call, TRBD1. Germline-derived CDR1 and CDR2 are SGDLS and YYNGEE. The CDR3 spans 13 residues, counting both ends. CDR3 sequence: CASSVADGTGAYF.

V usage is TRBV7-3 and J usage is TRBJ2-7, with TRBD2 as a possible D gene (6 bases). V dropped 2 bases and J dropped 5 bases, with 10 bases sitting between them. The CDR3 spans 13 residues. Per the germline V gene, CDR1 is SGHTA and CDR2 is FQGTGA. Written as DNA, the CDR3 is TGTGCCAGCAGCTTAGGGGGGTCTGACGAGCAGTACTTC. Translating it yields CASSLGGSDEQYF.

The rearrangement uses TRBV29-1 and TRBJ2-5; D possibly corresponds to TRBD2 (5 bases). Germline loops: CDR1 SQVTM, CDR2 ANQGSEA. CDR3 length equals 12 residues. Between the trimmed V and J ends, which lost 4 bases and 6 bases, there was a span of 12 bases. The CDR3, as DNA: TGCAGCGTTGGCGGGCTAGATCAGACCCAGTACTTC. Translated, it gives CSVGGLDQTQYF. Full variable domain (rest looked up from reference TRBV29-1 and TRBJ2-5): SAVISQKPSRDICQRGTSLTIQCQVDSQVTMMFWYRQQPGQSLTLIATANQGSEATYESGFVIDKFPISRPNLTFSTLTVSNMSPEDSSIYLCSVGGLDQTQYFGPGTRLLVL.

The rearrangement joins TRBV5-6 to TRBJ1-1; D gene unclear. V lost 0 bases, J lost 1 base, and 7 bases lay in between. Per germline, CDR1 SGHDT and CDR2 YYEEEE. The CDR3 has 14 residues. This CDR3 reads CASSLGGGNTEAFF. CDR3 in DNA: TGTGCCAGCAGCTTGGGGGGAGGGAACACTGAAGCTTTCTTT.

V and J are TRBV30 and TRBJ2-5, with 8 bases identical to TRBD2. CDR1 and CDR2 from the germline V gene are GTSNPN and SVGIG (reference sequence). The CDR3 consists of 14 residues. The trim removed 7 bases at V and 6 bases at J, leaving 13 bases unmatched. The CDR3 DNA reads TGTGCCTCCCAAGGCGGGGGGAATTTAAAGACCCAGTACTTC. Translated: CASQGGGNLKTQYF.

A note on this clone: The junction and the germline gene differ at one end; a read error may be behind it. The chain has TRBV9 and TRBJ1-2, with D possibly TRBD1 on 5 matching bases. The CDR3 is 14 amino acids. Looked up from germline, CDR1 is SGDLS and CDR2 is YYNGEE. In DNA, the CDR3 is TGTGCCAGCACCGTAGGGCAGGGTCACTATGGCTACACCTTC. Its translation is CASTVGQGHYGYTF.

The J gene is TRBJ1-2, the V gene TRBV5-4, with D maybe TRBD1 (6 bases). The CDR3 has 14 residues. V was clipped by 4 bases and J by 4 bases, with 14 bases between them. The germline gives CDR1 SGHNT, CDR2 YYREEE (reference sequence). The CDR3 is CASSLGGLGYGYTF. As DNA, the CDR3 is TGTGCCAGCAGCCTGGGGGGGCTGGGCTATGGCTACACCTTC.

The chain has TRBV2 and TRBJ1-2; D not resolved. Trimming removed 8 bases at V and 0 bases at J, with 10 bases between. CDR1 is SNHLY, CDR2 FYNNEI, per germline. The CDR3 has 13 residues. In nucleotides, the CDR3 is TGTGCCAGCGGAGCCGAAACTAACTATGGCTACACCTTC. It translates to CASGAETNYGYTF.

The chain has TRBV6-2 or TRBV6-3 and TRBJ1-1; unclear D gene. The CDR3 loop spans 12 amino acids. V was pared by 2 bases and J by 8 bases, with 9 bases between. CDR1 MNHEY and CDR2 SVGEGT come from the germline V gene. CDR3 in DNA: TGTGCCAGCAGTTACAGCCCAATCGAAGCTTTCTTT. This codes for CASSYSPIEAFF.

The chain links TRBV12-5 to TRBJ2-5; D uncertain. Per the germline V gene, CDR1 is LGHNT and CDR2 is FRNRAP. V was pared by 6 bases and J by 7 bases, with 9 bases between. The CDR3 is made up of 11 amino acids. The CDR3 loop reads CASGPVGTQYF. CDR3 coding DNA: TGTGCTAGTGGCCCTGTCGGGACCCAGTACTTC.

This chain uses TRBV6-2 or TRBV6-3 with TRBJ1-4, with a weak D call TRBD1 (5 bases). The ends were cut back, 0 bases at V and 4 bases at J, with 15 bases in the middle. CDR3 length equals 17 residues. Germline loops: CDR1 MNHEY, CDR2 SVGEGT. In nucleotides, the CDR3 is TGTGCCAGCAGTTACTCGATCCGACAGAGCGATAATGAAAAACTGTTTTTT. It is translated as CASSYSIRQSDNEKLFF.